What follows are 20 T cell receptor beta chains derived from one specimen sequenced in a study of T cells in Graves' hyperthyroidism and ophthalmopathy (dated by TCRdb to the late 2010s). Library construction relied on multiplex PCR. The instrument given in TCRdb is Illumina HiSeq 2000. TCR beta CDR3 regions were amplified from RNA transcripts. The first round of RT-PCR for the TCR CDR3 was performed with the HTBI primer set and the Qiagen OneStep RT-PCR kit. The public sequencing data were trimmed at Q25 with fastp and processed into clonotypes with MiXCR by TCRdb, which kept only in-frame beta chains. Every CDR3 protein is listed once, alongside the most common genes and DNA of its rows. The table for this sample lists roughly 100,000 distinct CDR3 sequences; roughly 40% of them were counted only once. The ten largest clones take up approximately 10% of the sample. The sequencing sample was made of peripheral blood or thyroid tissue (not recorded which). All receptors derive from a woman under 40 with Graves' hyperthyroidism.

Only a few counts were recorded for this clonotype. The junction departs from germline at one end; a sequencing error may be responsible. The V and J genes are TRBV19 and TRBJ1-1; D gene uncertain. From germline, CDR1 is LNHDA and CDR2 SQIVND (reference sequence). This CDR3 spans 14 amino acids. CDR3 amino acids: CASMGLKMNAEAFF. The CDR3 DNA follows: TGCGCCAGTATGGGCCTGAAGATGAACGCTGAAGCTTTCTTT.

The chain couples TRBV20-1 to TRBJ1-6, with TRBD1 as a possible D gene (6 bases). CDR3 length equals 14 residues. Trimming stripped 4 bases from V and 7 bases from J, with 14 bases between. CDR1 DFQATT and CDR2 SNEGSKA come from the germline V gene (reference sequence). DNA for the CDR3: TGCAGTGCTAACCCGAGACAGGCCAATTCACCCCTCCACTTT. It yields the protein CSANPRQANSPLHF.

This clonotype was seen repeatedly, ten times or more. The chain uses TRBV20-1 and TRBJ2-7; D tentatively fits TRBD1 or TRBD2 (5 bases each). The CDR3 has 14 amino acids. Trimming took off 6 bases at V and 0 bases at J, with 15 bases between the two ends. In germline, CDR1 is DFQATT, CDR2 SNEGSKA (reference sequence). DNA for the CDR3: TGCAGTGCGGACCCGGGGACGAGCTCCTACGAGCAGTACTTC. This sequence encodes CSADPGTSSYEQYF.

The chain recombines TRBV5-6 with TRBJ1-2; 8 nucleotides align to TRBD1. There are 15 residues in the CDR3. Germline V gene sequence: CDR1 SGHDT, CDR2 YYEEEE. Trimming at V came to 0 bases and at J to 8 bases, leaving 9 bases not matched to a gene. The CDR3 coding sequence is TGTGCCAGCAGCTTGGGACGCACAGGGGGTGGCGGCTACACCTTC. It codes for CASSLGRTGGGGYTF.

This clonotype has a count of ten or more. The rearrangement links TRBV5-1 to TRBJ1-1; D gene unclear. The CDR3 runs to 16 residues. Trimming cost V 0 bases and J 0 bases, with 12 bases left between them. In germline, CDR1 is SGHRS, CDR2 YFSETQ. CDR3 amino acids: CASSLVLGRLNTEAFF. CDR3 DNA: TGCGCCAGCAGCTTGGTTCTCGGGAGATTGAACACTGAAGCTTTCTTT. Complete variable domain (other parts from reference TRBV5-1 and TRBJ1-1): KAGVTQTPRYLIKTRGQQVTLSCSPISGHRSVSWYQQTPGQGLQFLFEYFSETQRNKGNFPGRFSGRQFSNSRSEMNVSTLELGDSALYLCASSLVLGRLNTEAFFGQGTRLTVV.

In its sample, this clonotype was seen many times. V gene TRBV6-6 combines with J gene TRBJ1-3, with a possible D match to TRBD1 (5 bases). The CDR3 contains 15 residues. Germline CDR1 is MNHNY and CDR2 is SVGAGI (reference sequence). V lost 5 bases and J lost 1, with 12 bases in between. The CDR3 protein is CASSRKTGSGNTIYF. CDR3 bases: TGTGCCAGCAGTAGAAAAACAGGTTCTGGAAACACCATATATTTT.

This clonotype is a singleton in its sample. The rearrangement joins TRBV7-8 to TRBJ1-6; D might be TRBD1 (5 bases). Germline V gene data show CDR1 as SGHVS and CDR2 as FQNEAQ. This CDR3 is built from 18 residues. Trimming left V 6 bases short and J 4 bases short, with 22 bases between. The CDR3 DNA reads as TGTGCCAGCAGTCCGATGAGATCCGGGACGGCATATAATTCACCCCTCCACTTT. This sequence encodes CASSPMRSGTAYNSPLHF.

This clonotype came up once. The CDR3 region is CSATGTPSYNSPLHF. The CDR3 DNA reads as TGCAGTGCCACTGGGACACCCTCCTATAATTCACCCCTCCACTTT. The V call is TRBV20-1, the J call TRBJ1-6, with a weak D call TRBD1 (6 bases). Germline V gene lookup returns CDR1 DFQATT and CDR2 SNEGSKA (reference sequence). This CDR3 is built from 15 residues. Trimming took 6 bases from V and 0 from J, leaving 12 bases between them.

The rearrangement joins TRBV11-2 to TRBJ2-7; 7 bases align to TRBD1. This CDR3 spans 13 amino acids. V shed 3 bases and J 5 bases; nucleotides not matched to a gene: 4. Per the germline V gene, CDR1 is SGHAT and CDR2 is FQNNGV. The CDR3 here is CASSFTGTDEQYF. CDR3 bases: TGTGCCAGCAGCTTTACCGGGACAGACGAGCAGTACTTC.

This clonotype was seen more than once but under ten times. The chain uses TRBV3-1 and TRBJ2-1; D is undetermined. Looked up from germline, CDR1 is LGHDT and CDR2 is YNNKEL (reference sequence). Trimming cost V 0 bases and J 2 bases, with 14 bases left between them. The length of the CDR3 is 17 residues. The CDR3 protein is CASSQDRSTETYNEQFF. The CDR3 DNA sequence: TGTGCCAGCAGCCAAGATAGGTCCACGGAAACCTACAATGAGCAGTTCTTC.

By its share, this clonotype is medium-sized. The chain links TRBV6-5 to TRBJ1-2; D unclear. V was trimmed by 7 bases and J by 4 bases, leaving 16 bases between them. This CDR3 spans 14 amino acids. Germline CDR1 MNHEY, CDR2 SVGAGI. CDR3 DNA sequence: TGTGCCAGCATTCGAGGTGGCAGCCCCTATGGCTACACCTTC. Its translation: CASIRGGSPYGYTF.

This clonotype came up many times. The chain uses TRBV14 and TRBJ2-2; 12 bases align to TRBD2. The CDR3 sequence is 17 residues long. Per the germline V gene, CDR1 is SGHDN and CDR2 is FVKESK. The ends lost 2 bases at V and 3 bases at J; junction bases unmatched: 4. The CDR3: CASSQPLAGGDTGELFF. CDR3 sequence (DNA): TGTGCCAGCAGCCAACCACTAGCGGGAGGAGACACCGGGGAGCTGTTTTTT.

This clonotype was detected many times. The J gene is TRBJ1-4, the V gene TRBV24-1; D is uncertain. The CDR3 extends over 22 amino acids. Trimming took 7 bases from V and 4 from J, leaving 36 bases between them. Looked up from germline, CDR1 is KGHDR and CDR2 is SFDVKD. The CDR3 sequence: CATRGTDVGRNQGTNYNEKLFF. CDR3 bases: TGTGCCACCAGGGGAACAGACGTTGGGAGGAATCAAGGAACCAACTATAATGAAAAACTGTTTTTT.

This clonotype was counted at least ten times. The chain uses TRBV5-1 and TRBJ2-2; D is undetermined. The germline V and J ends were trimmed by 0 bases and 6 bases, with 6 bases remaining between them. The length of the CDR3 is 13 residues. From germline, CDR1 is SGHRS and CDR2 YFSETQ. The CDR3 loop reads CASSLGEPGELFF. CDR3 coding DNA: TGCGCCAGCAGCTTGGGCGAGCCCGGGGAGCTGTTTTTT. Full variable domain (missing parts from reference TRBV5-1 and TRBJ2-2): KAGVTQTPRYLIKTRGQQVTLSCSPISGHRSVSWYQQTPGQGLQFLFEYFSETQRNKGNFPGRFSGRQFSNSRSEMNVSTLELGDSALYLCASSLGEPGELFFGEGSRLTVL.

In this sample, this clonotype turned up many times. This sequence joins TRBV6-6 and TRBJ2-6; D gene uncertain. The V gene's germline CDR1 is MNHNY and CDR2 SVGAGI (reference sequence). V was clipped by 5 bases and J by 0 bases, with 8 bases between them. This CDR3 has 15 amino acids. Here the CDR3 reads CASSPSSSGANVLTF. CDR3 in DNA: TGTGCCAGCAGTCCTAGTAGCTCTGGGGCCAACGTCCTGACTTTC.

This clonotype was recorded a few times. The junction shows a germline mismatch at one end, possibly a read error. This chain links TRBV5-1 with TRBJ2-6; no reliable D call. This CDR3 spans 14 amino acids. Germline V lookup: CDR1 SGHRS, CDR2 YFSETQ. CDR3 amino acids: CASSPFGSDGTEAF. As DNA, the CDR3 is TGCGCCAGCAGCCCATTCGGGTCCGACGGCACTGAAGCTTTC.

The genes are TRBV4-2 and TRBJ1-5, with 7 bases identical to TRBD1. Per germline, CDR1 LGHNA and CDR2 YNFKEQ. The ends lost 1 base at V and 7 bases at J; junction bases unmatched: 7. The CDR3 is made up of 15 amino acids. CDR3 protein: CASSQGDRARQPQHF. CDR3 nucleotides: TGTGCCAGCAGCCAAGGCGACAGGGCAAGACAGCCCCAGCATTTT.

This clonotype has ten or more counts. V and J are TRBV5-8 and TRBJ1-6; unclear D gene. CDR1 is SGHTS and CDR2 is YDEGEE in the germline V gene. This CDR3 contains 14 residues. Trimming stripped 0 bases from V and 5 bases from J, with 6 bases between. CDR3 in DNA: TGTGCCAGCAGCTTGGGCAAGCATAATTCACCCCTCCACTTT. Amino acid sequence: CASSLGKHNSPLHF.

The V call is TRBV25-1, the J call TRBJ2-5; no definite D call. CDR1 is MGHDK and CDR2 is SYGVNS in the germline V gene. CDR3 length: 14 residues. Deletions cut 1 base from V and 6 bases from J, with 12 bases between. The CDR3 region is CASSEWAAGQTQYF. DNA of the CDR3: TGTGCCAGCAGTGAATGGGCAGCCGGCCAGACCCAGTACTTC.

About this clonotype itself: Since a much larger clone is just one base distant, this may be a read error. This chain links TRBV2 with TRBJ2-3, with 9 bases fitting TRBD1. With the DNA end fitting TRBJ1-5 better, the J assignment may be wrong. Germline values: CDR1 SNHLY, CDR2 FYNNEI. This CDR3 has 15 amino acids. DNA for the CDR3: TGTGCCAGCACCGGGACAGGGCCCATCACAGATACGCAGCATTTT. It encodes CASTGTGPITDTQHF.